This T cell receptor beta chain was captured in a study of blood T cell repertoires in COVID-19 (dated by TCRdb to about 2020). Study-level background: Samples covering the acute and convalescent phases of COVID-19 were provided by collaborators in the United States, Italy and Spain. The prospective study material was composed of cDNA or gDNA derived from T cells, B-cell-depleted T cells, or PBMCs. The repertoires were released in a freely available public database meant as a resource for research on the immune response to SARS-CoV-2. Where available, HLA class I and class II types were taken from metadata supplied by the sample provider and were not determined by assay-based typing. The sample metadata nearly always contained a de-identified subject ID, COVID-19 status, age in years and sex. Samples were obtained from the ongoing ImmuneRACE study (first 160 participants) and from 1,254 subjects provided by 6 global collaborators. Subjects who had been exposed to COVID-19, were actively infected with it, or had recovered from it provided the deeply sampled blood TCRbeta repertoires that made up the dataset.

TCRbeta CDR3 regions were amplified from genomic DNA by means of the immunoSEQ Assay, a bias-controlled multiplex PCR. Per the source publication's procedure: The number of nucleated cells in each sample was estimated from the amplification of reference gene primers within the assay. To quantify the absolute abundance of each unique TCRbeta CDR3 rearrangement, sequence reads were collapsed and filtered. For each sample, productive Simpson clonality was calculated as the square root of Simpson's diversity index over productive rearrangements. TCRdb obtained this table from immuneACCESS and retained in-frame rearrangements with V and J assigned. These tables miss some clones; where compared with another copy, unresolved V genes account for less than half of the shortfall, and the remainder is unexplained. V and J calls and clone size follow that table, whereas D and trimming were derived from the DNA. Counted in this sample were under 350,000 clones; approximately 90% of them appeared once. Less than 4.5% of the sample lies in the top ten.

Paper-wide results and their limitations: The amount of clinical and demographic metadata varied by source and participant and was provided uncurated.

Details on this clone: The antigen it recognizes is unknown. No qualities accompany the bases; no much larger clone lies one base away.

CDR1 and CDR2, looked up from the germline V gene (reference sequence), are SGHNT and YYREEE. Trimming leaves V shorter by 4 bases and J shorter by 5 bases, with the junction holding 6 bases beyond the gene matches. Spanning cysteine to phenylalanine, the CDR3 consists of 15 amino acids. The DNA shown is the 45-base CDR3, in frame from base 1. Collaborating institutions collected whole blood in K2EDTA tubes following their own protocols. Collaborator samples were shipped for TCRbeta analysis as frozen whole blood, isolated PBMCs, or DNA extracted from either sample type. The rearrangement joined TRBV5-4 to TRBJ2-1, with 10 central nucleotides matching TRBD2. Specimen: peripheral blood. This TCR came from a man in his late teens or twenties with active or convalescent COVID-19. The nucleotide sequence reads as follows: TGTGCCAGCAGCCCTTGGACTAGCGGAAACAATGAGCAGTTCTTC. Translated, this is CASSPWTSGNNEQFF.